A single sample gave rise to the 4 T cell receptor beta chains below, sequenced in a study of T cell responses to AZD1222 COVID-19 vaccine. Profiling relied on immunoSEQ multiplex PCR, and the TCRdb table lists in-frame clones only, not all of them. Among more than 110,000 clones, about 90% were seen once, and the ten largest hold just over 5.5%. The sample consisted of peripheral blood, taken on day 0 of AZD1222 vaccination. These receptors were collected from an adult in good health.

The genes are TRBV29-1 and TRBJ1-2; the D gene is possibly TRBD1 (5 bases). The V end lost 4 bases, the J end lost 8 bases, and 17 bases lay between the germline ends. The CDR3 runs to 13 residues. Germline loops: CDR1 SQVTM, CDR2 ANQGSEA. CDR3: CSVASWGGEGYTF. The CDR3, as DNA: TGCAGCGTTGCCTCATGGGGCGGTGAAGGCTACACCTTC.

The CDR3 DNA sequence: TGTGCTAGTGGCCCGGATGGAAGACTTGGAAACACCATATATTTT. It encodes CASGPDGRLGNTIYF. The V gene is TRBV12-5, the J gene TRBJ1-3; no reliable D call. Germline lookup yields CDR1 LGHNT and CDR2 FRNRAP. There are 15 residues in the CDR3. V was trimmed by 6 bases and J by 3 bases, leaving 15 bases between them.

The chain couples TRBV27 to TRBJ2-2; D uncertain. The germline V gene has CDR1 MNHEY and CDR2 SMNVEV (reference sequence). This CDR3 spans 13 amino acids. Trimming cost V 0 bases and J 4 bases, with 3 bases left between them. CDR3 sequence: CASSLSPTGELFF. CDR3 DNA: TGTGCCAGCAGTTTATCGCCCACCGGGGAGCTGTTTTTT.

The chain carries TRBV7-7 and TRBJ2-3; 7 bases match TRBD2. Germline V lookup: CDR1 SSHAT, CDR2 FNYEAQ (reference sequence). Unmatched junction bases numbered 1, after V lost 1 base and J lost 0 bases. The CDR3 runs to 15 residues. CDR3 DNA sequence: TGTGCCAGCAGCTTAGGACTAGCAAGCACAGATACGCAGTATTTT. Translating it yields CASSLGLASTDTQYF.